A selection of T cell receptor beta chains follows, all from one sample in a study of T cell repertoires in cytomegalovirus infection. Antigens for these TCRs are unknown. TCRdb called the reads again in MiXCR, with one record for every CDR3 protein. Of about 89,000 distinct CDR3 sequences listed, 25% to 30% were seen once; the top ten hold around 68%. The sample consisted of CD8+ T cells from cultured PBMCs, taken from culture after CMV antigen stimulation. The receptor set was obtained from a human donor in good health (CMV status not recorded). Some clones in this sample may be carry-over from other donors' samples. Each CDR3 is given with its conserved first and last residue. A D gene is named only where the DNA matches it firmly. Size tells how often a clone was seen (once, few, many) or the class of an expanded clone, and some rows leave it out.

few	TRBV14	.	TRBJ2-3	CASSQADAFGMDTQYF	TGTGCCAGCAGCCAAGCCGACGCCTTCGGGATGGATACGCAGTATTTT
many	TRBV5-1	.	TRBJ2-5	CASRSDIQETQYF	TGCGCCAGCAGATCCGACATCCAAGAGACCCAGTACTTC
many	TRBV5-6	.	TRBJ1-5	CASSYWGAGWNQPQHF	TGTGCCAGCAGCTATTGGGGTGCAGGGTGGAATCAGCCCCAGCATTTT
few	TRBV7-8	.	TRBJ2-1	CASSLEGGGSRDEQFF	TGTGCCAGCAGCTTAGAGGGGGGGGGTTCAAGGGATGAGCAGTTCTTC
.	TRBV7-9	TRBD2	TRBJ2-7	CASSLLAGRGQYF	TGTGCCAGCAGCTTATTAGCGGGACGTGGGCAGTACTTC
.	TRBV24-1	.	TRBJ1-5	CATSDSDAAAQPQHF	TGTGCCACCAGTGATTCGGACGCGGCGGCTCAGCCCCAGCATTTT
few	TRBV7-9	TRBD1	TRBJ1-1	CASSLVRTGGTEAFF	TGTGCCAGCAGCTTAGTCCGGACAGGGGGCACTGAAGCTTTCTTT
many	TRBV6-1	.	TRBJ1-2	CASSLGHRDGYTF	TGTGCCAGCAGCCTAGGACATCGCGATGGCTACACCTTC
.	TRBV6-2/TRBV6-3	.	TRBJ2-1	CASSLNGENEQFF	TGTGCCAGCAGCTTGAACGGAGAAAATGAGCAGTTCTTC
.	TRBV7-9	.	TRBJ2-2	CASPEGLSGELFF	TGTGCCAGCCCGGAAGGGCTATCCGGGGAGCTGTTTTTT
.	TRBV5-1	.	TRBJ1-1	CASNQGTEAFF	TGCGCCTCCAATCAGGGCACTGAAGCTTTCTTT
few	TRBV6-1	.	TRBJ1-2	CASSESVEWGGYTF	TGTGCCAGCAGTGAATCGGTGGAGTGGGGTGGCTACACCTTC
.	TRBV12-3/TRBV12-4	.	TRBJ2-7	CASSFGSDYEQYF	TGTGCCAGCAGTTTTGGCAGTGACTACGAGCAGTACTTC
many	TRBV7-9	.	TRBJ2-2	CASSPLVTGNTGELFF	TGTGCCAGCAGCCCCTTGGTGACTGGGAACACCGGGGAGCTGTTTTTT
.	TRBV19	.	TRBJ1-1	CASSIWGSAEAFF	TGTGCCAGTAGTATCTGGGGAAGCGCTGAAGCTTTCTTT
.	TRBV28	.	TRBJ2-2	CASSFGRPLSTGELFF	TGTGCCAGCAGTTTCGGCCGTCCGCTGTCGACCGGGGAGCTGTTTTTT
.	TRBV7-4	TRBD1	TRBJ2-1	CASSYRDRGPVTVGEQFF	TGTGCCAGCAGCTACCGGGACAGGGGGCCGGTAACCGTGGGTGAGCAGTTCTTC
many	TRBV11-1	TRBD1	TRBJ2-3	CASSPDGTGAGTQYF	TGTGCCAGCAGCCCGGACGGTACAGGGGCTGGTACGCAGTATTTT
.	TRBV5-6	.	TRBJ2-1	CASSSYRVPYNEQFF	TGTGCCAGCAGTTCATACAGGGTTCCTTACAATGAGCAGTTCTTC
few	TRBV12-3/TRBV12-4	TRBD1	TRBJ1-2	CASTYTGGLGYTF	TGTGCCAGCACCTATACAGGGGGCTTAGGCTACACCTTC
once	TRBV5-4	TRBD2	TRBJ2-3	CASSPSGGAPDTQYF	TGTGCCAGCAGCCCCTCCGGGGGGGCTCCGGATACGCAGTATTTT
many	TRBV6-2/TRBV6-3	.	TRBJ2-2	CASSKPGLHTGELFF	TGTGCCAGCAGTAAACCGGGACTTCACACCGGGGAGCTGTTTTTT
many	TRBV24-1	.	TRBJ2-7	CAVTDGSTYEQYF	TGTGCCGTCACAGACGGGTCTACCTACGAGCAGTACTTC
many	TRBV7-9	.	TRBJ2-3	CASRLGADTQYF	TGTGCCAGCAGGTTGGGGGCAGATACGCAGTATTTT
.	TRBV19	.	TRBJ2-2	CASRRENTGELFF	TGTGCCAGTAGAAGAGAGAACACCGGGGAGCTGTTTTTT
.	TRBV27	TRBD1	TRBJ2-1	CASSWNSQGAGEQFF	TGTGCCAGCAGTTGGAATTCTCAGGGGGCGGGTGAGCAGTTCTTC
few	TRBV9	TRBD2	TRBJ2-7	CASSVWGGSEQYF	TGTGCCAGCAGCGTCTGGGGGGGTTCCGAGCAGTACTTC
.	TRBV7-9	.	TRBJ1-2	CASSLGGHYGYTF	TGTGCCAGCAGCTTAGGCGGTCACTATGGCTACACCTTC
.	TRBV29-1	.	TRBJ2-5	CSTVGGEETQYF	TGCAGCACAGTTGGGGGTGAGGAGACCCAGTACTTC
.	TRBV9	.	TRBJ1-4	CASSVGPVGEKLFF	TGTGCCAGCAGCGTAGGGCCGGTCGGGGAAAAACTGTTTTTT
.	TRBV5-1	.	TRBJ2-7	CASSIGGGVSYEQYF	TGCGCCAGCAGTATCGGAGGGGGCGTATCCTACGAGCAGTACTTC
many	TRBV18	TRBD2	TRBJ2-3	CASSPLRAGAITDTQYF	TGTGCCAGCTCACCCCTCCGAGCGGGGGCTATCACAGATACGCAGTATTTT
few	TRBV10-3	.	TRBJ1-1	CAISESYRLNTEAFF	TGTGCCATCAGTGAGTCATATCGTCTAAACACTGAAGCTTTCTTT
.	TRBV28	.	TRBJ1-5	CASSLVTSDQPQHF	TGTGCCAGCAGTTTAGTTACCTCGGATCAGCCCCAGCATTTT
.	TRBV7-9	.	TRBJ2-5	CASSLDQETQYF	TGTGCCAGCAGCTTAGACCAAGAGACCCAGTACTTC
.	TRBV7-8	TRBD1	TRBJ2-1	CASSPSYGQGDEQFF	TGTGCCAGCAGCCCCAGTTACGGACAGGGGGATGAGCAGTTCTTC
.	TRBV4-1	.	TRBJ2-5	CASSQVVSETQYF	TGCGCCAGCAGCCAAGTGGTGAGCGAGACCCAGTACTTC
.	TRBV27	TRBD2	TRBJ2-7	CASRLAGGSHEQYF	TGTGCCAGCAGACTAGCGGGGGGTTCCCACGAGCAGTACTTC
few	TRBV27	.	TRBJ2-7	CASSAGTYTLEQYF	TGTGCCAGCAGTGCCGGGACATATACCCTCGAGCAGTACTTC
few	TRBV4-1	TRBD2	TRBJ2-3	CASSQAASGGASTDTQYF	TGCGCCAGCAGCCAAGCGGCTAGCGGGGGTGCTAGCACAGATACGCAGTATTTT
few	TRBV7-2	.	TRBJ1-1	CASSHPRLRRDTEAFF	TGTGCCAGCAGCCACCCGCGGCTCCGGCGGGACACTGAAGCTTTCTTT
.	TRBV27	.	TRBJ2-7	CASSLSPGNSEQYF	TGTGCCAGCAGTTTATCGCCAGGGAACAGCGAGCAGTACTTC
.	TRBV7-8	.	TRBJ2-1	CASSLGPVNNEQFF	TGTGCCAGCAGCTTAGGGCCGGTAAACAATGAGCAGTTCTTC
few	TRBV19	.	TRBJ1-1	CASTLGRRGFDAEAFF	TGTGCCAGTACCCTCGGTCGTCGGGGGTTCGACGCTGAAGCTTTCTTT
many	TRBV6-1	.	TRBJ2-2	CASSEAVGGVNSGELFF	TGTGCCAGCAGTGAAGCGGTAGGGGGGGTGAACTCCGGGGAGCTGTTTTTT
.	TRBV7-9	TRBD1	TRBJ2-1	CASGDSYNEQFF	TGTGCCAGCGGGGACAGCTACAATGAGCAGTTCTTC